A single sample is the source of the 3 T cell receptor beta chains below, sequenced in a study of T cells in localized non-small cell lung cancer. The table came from immunoSEQ multiplex PCR; TCRdb's copy has only in-frame clones and leaves some out. The sample yields some 640 clones, 20% seen once. Sequences were derived from lung tumor tissue, sampled before any cancer treatment. These receptors were obtained from a male donor at least 60 years old with stage I squamous cell lung carcinoma.

This clone was observed a handful of times. The rearrangement uses TRBV28 and TRBJ1-1, with D possibly matching TRBD1 (5 bases). The germline V and J ends were trimmed by 3 bases and 6 bases, with 14 bases remaining between them. Germline CDR1 is MDHEN and CDR2 is SYDVKM. This CDR3 is built from 14 residues. The CDR3 DNA reads TGTGCCAGCAGTTTTGGGGGTGTAGTTCCTGAAGCTTTCTTT. Translated: CASSFGGVVPEAFF.

Only a few counts were recorded for this clone. The J gene is TRBJ2-3, the V gene TRBV6-8; 9 bases map to TRBD1. The CDR3 is made up of 15 amino acids. From germline, CDR1 is MNHGY and CDR2 SAAAGT. J was trimmed by 2 bases and V by 7 bases; bases with no gene match: 7. CDR3 DNA: TGTGCCAGCAATCTGGGACAGGGCTTCACAGATACGCAGTATTTT. Amino acids: CASNLGQGFTDTQYF.

By frequency in the sample, this clone is large. The chain employs TRBV29-1 and TRBJ2-1; D may be TRBD1 or TRBD2 (6 bases each). Germline V gene lookup returns CDR1 SQVTM and CDR2 ANQGSEA. CDR3 length: 14 amino acids. V was clipped by 7 bases and J by 5 bases, with 18 bases between them. CDR3 nucleotides: TGCAGCGGTATTCGAGGGGGGCAGCACAATGAGCAGTTCTTC. This translates into CSGIRGGQHNEQFF.